A selection of T cell receptor beta chains follows, all from one sample in a study of shared clonotypes between healthy human individuals. Only in-frame clones appear in the TCRdb table, and some are missing; sequencing was by immunoSEQ multiplex PCR. The sample has approximately 980,000 clones; 60% to 85% are singletons. Material: memory CD4+ T cells sorted from blood. The source of these receptors is a man aged 18 to 29 in good health. The CDR3 runs from the conserved cysteine through the conserved F or W. The D gene is left open where the match is weak. Some rows mark clone size as missing; the rest say once, few, many or name a class of expanded clone.

>NA|TRBJ1-3|TRBV5-6|NA
TGTGCCAGCAGCTTGGGTGGGGGGCCCTCTGGAAACACCATATATTTT
CASSLGGGPSGNTIYF
>NA|TRBJ1-1|TRBV5-6|TRBD1
TGTGCCAGCAGCTGGGTTGACAGGGTTTATACTGAAGCTTTCTTT
CASSWVDRVYTEAFF
>NA|TRBJ2-1|TRBV6-5|TRBD1
TGTGCCAGCCAAAGCACGGGACAGGGGGCCAATGAGCAGTTCTTC
CASQSTGQGANEQFF
>NA|TRBJ2-2|TRBV9|NA
TGTGCCAGCAGCGTAGTTAAGGAATCTCCCATCGCGACCGGGGAGCTGTTTTTT
CASSVVKESPIATGELFF
>many|TRBJ2-1|TRBV7-2|NA
TGTGCCAGCAGCCACTTTGGCGACCAGGACAATGAGCAGTTCTTC
CASSHFGDQDNEQFF
>NA|TRBJ2-5|TRBV5-4|NA
TGTGCCAGCAGCTTGACCTCGCAAGAGACCCAGTACTTC
CASSLTSQETQYF
>NA|TRBJ2-5|TRBV5-1|TRBD2
TGCGCCAGCAGCGACGGGACTAGCGGAGAGACCCAGTACTTC
CASSDGTSGETQYF
>NA|TRBJ2-7|TRBV12-5|NA
TGTGCTAGTGGTTTGGTACTCGGACAGACCTACGAGCAGTACTTC
CASGLVLGQTYEQYF
>NA|TRBJ2-1|TRBV6-1|TRBD1
TGTGCCAGCAGTGAACAGGGGGTATACAATGAGCAGTTCTTC
CASSEQGVYNEQFF
>NA|TRBJ2-7|TRBV6-5|NA
TGTGCCAGCAGTTACAACATAAAAAGCTCCTACGAGCAGTACTTC
CASSYNIKSSYEQYF
>NA|TRBJ1-6|TRBV9|TRBD1
TGTGCCAGCAGCGCAGGTGGGACAGGGGCCGTTCGGGTACCCCTCCACTTT
CASSAGGTGAVRVPLHF
>few|TRBJ1-4|TRBV30|NA
TGTGCCTGGAGTGGGGACGCAACTAATGAAAAACTGTTTTTT
CAWSGDATNEKLFF
>NA|TRBJ2-3|TRBV7-7|NA
TGTGCTAGCAGCCCGTCGGGCCTCCCCACAGATACGCAGTATTTT
CASSPSGLPTDTQYF
>NA|TRBJ1-4|TRBV28|NA
TGTGCCAGCAGTTTCGGGGGAGGTGGGAGAAAACTGTTTTTT
CASSFGGGGRKLFF
>NA|TRBJ2-7|TRBV5-1|TRBD1
TGCGCCAGCAGCTTGGTGGGACAGGGGCCCTACGAGCAGTACTTC
CASSLVGQGPYEQYF
>once|TRBJ1-5|TRBV10-3|NA
TGTGCCATCAGTGAGCGGACGCAGGGGCAGCCCCAGCATTTT
CAISERTQGQPQHF
>once|TRBJ2-7|TRBV2|TRBD2
TGTGCCAGCAGAATGTCAGGGACTAGCGGGGGAGGGAAGCAGTACTTC
CASRMSGTSGGGKQYF
>once|TRBJ2-5|TRBV6-5|TRBD2
TGTGCCAGCAGTTACTCTAGCGGGAAGGCAGAGACCCAGTACTTC
CASSYSSGKAETQYF
>once|TRBJ1-1|TRBV28|TRBD1
TGTGCCAGCACGACAGGGGGGAACACTGAAGCTTTCTTT
CASTTGGNTEAFF
>once|TRBJ2-1|TRBV11-2|NA
TGTGCCAGCAGTTCACATGCACTAGACCGCAATGAGCAGTTCTTC
CASSSHALDRNEQFF
>NA|TRBJ2-2|TRBV10-3|NA
TGTGCCATCTCCCAGGCGCAGGACACCGGGGAGCTGTTTTTT
CAISQAQDTGELFF
>NA|TRBJ2-1|TRBV2|TRBD1
TGTGCCAGCAGTCTGGACAGGGCTGGCAATGAGCAGTTCTTC
CASSLDRAGNEQFF
>NA|TRBJ2-7|TRBV10-1|TRBD2
TGCGCCAGCAGTGAGGCTAGCGGGAGCTCCTACGAGCAGTACTTC
CASSEASGSSYEQYF
>NA|TRBJ1-6|TRBV6-1|TRBD1
TGTGCCAGCAGTGGAGGGGGACAGAATAATTCACCCCTCCACTTT
CASSGGGQNNSPLHF
>NA|TRBJ2-7|TRBV10-3|NA
TGTGCCATCAGTGCTGGGGGCGATTACCCCTACGAGCAGTACTTC
CAISAGGDYPYEQYF
>NA|TRBJ2-5|TRBV5-1|TRBD2
TGCGCCAGCAGCTCGGGGGGGACTAGCAGGGAGACCCAGTACTTC
CASSSGGTSRETQYF
>NA|TRBJ1-1|TRBV5-4|TRBD1
TGTGCCAGCAGCTTGGACAGGGGCAGGACTGAAGCTTTCTTT
CASSLDRGRTEAFF
>NA|TRBJ2-2|TRBV29-1|NA
TGCAGCGTTGATCTCCCCTCGGTCACCGGGGAGCTGTTTTTT
CSVDLPSVTGELFF
>NA|TRBJ2-6|TRBV5-4|NA
TGTGCCAGCGGGCTTGGGGGACACTTCTCTGGGGCCAACGTCCTGACTTTC
CASGLGGHFSGANVLTF
>once|TRBJ2-5|TRBV7-9|TRBD2
TGTGCCAGCGGTCTGACTAGCGGGATGAAAGAGACCCAGTACTTC
CASGLTSGMKETQYF
>few|TRBJ1-1|TRBV30|TRBD1
TGTGGCGGGGACAGGGGGGACACTGAAGCTTTCTTT
CGGDRGDTEAFF
>NA|TRBJ2-3|TRBV5-1|TRBD2
TGCGCCAGCAGCTTGGTGGGACTAGCGGGGGGGCGAGATACGCAGTATTTT
CASSLVGLAGGRDTQYF
>NA|TRBJ1-5|TRBV5-6|NA
TGTGCCAGCAGCTTGGGGGGAGGCAATCAGCCCCAGCATTTT
CASSLGGGNQPQHF